This T cell receptor (beta chain) appears in the sequencing data of a study of blood T cells in healthy people across ages. V shed 2 bases and J shed 0 bases, with 8 bases lying between them. The length of the CDR3 is 15 residues. Sample-barcoded 5' priming and a J-beta primer mix drove a second PCR of about 6 to 11 cycles. TCRdb analysed the 5' RACE reads with MiXCR anew, one entry per CDR3 protein. The sample lists 910,000 or so distinct CDR3 sequences; about 53% were seen once. The chain uses TRBV12-3 or TRBV12-4 and TRBJ1-5; D is undetermined. The sample comprised blood. The sequence was collected from a woman aged 60-75 years in good health. The CDR3 DNA reads TGTGCCAGCAGTTTATCCCATAGTAGCAATCAGCCCCAGCATTTT. This translates into CASSLSHSSNQPQHF.